The following is a T cell receptor beta chain sequence with its context. This record comes from a study of blood T cell repertoires in COVID-19. Study information: Acute-phase and convalescent COVID-19 samples originated in the United States, Italy and Spain. In each case, the material was cDNA or gDNA derived from T cells, B-cell-depleted T cells, or PBMCs.

Germline assignment: CDR1 SGHNT and CDR2 YYREEE (reference sequence). The CDR3 spans 13 residues. V lost 0 bases and J lost 9, with 10 bases in between. In the authors' methods: It was from reference gene primer amplification that nucleated cell counts were estimated. The protocol was immunoSEQ multiplex PCR, while the TCRdb copy is restricted to in-frame clones and leaves out a portion. V and J calls and clone size are given by that table; D and trimming were obtained from the DNA. The sample holds under 250,000 clones, about 83% seen once. The chain carries TRBV5-4 and TRBJ2-1, with D tentatively TRBD2 (6 bases). The TCR sequence derives from a man aged 35 to 55 with active or convalescent COVID-19. The sample consisted of peripheral blood. The CDR3 loop reads CASSLAGGFEQFF. The DNA for the CDR3 is TGTGCCAGCAGCTTGGCCGGAGGGTTTGAGCAGTTCTTC. Full variable domain (rest looked up from reference TRBV5-4 and TRBJ2-1): ETGVTQSPTHLIKTRGQQVTLRCSSQSGHNTVSWYQQALGQGPQFIFQYYREEENGRGNFPPRFSGLQFPNYSSELNVNALELDDSALYLCASSLAGGFEQFFGPGTRLTVL.